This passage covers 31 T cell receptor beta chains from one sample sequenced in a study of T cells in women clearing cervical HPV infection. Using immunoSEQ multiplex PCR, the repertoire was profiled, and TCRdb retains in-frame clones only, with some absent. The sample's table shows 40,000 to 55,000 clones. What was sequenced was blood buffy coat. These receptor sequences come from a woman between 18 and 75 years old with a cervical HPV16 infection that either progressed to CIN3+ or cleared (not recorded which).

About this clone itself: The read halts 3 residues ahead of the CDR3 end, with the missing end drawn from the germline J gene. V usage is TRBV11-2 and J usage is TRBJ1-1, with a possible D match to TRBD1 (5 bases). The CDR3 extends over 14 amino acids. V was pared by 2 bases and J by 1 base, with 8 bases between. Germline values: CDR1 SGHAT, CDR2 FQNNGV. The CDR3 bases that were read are TGTGCCAGCAGCTTAATGGGGCAGAACACTGAA. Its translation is CASSLMGQNTE. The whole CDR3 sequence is CASSLMGQNTEAFF.

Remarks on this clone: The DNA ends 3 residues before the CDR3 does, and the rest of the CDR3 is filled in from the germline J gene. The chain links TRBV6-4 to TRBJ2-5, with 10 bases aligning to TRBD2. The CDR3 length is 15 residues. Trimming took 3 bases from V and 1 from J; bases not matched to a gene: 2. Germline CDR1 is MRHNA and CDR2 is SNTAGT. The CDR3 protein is CASSELAGGQETQYF. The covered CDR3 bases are TGTGCCAGCAGTGAATTAGCGGGGGGCCAAGAGACC.

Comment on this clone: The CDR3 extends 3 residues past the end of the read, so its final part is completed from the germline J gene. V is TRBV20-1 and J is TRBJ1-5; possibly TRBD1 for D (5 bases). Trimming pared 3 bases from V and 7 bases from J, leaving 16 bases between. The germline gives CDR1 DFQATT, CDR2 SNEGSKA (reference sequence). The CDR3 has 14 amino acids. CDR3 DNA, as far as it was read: TGCAGTGCTAGTAGTCACAGGCCCACCCAGCCC. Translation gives CSASSHRPTQP. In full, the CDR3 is CSASSHRPTQPQHF.

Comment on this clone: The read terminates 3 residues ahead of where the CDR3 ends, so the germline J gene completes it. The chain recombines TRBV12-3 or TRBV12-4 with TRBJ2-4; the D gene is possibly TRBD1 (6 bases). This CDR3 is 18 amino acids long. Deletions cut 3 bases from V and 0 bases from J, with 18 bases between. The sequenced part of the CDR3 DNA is TGTGCCAGCAGTTTTGGGACAAGGGCCGGATTAGCCAAAAACATT. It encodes CASSFGTRAGLAKNI. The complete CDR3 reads CASSFGTRAGLAKNIQYF.

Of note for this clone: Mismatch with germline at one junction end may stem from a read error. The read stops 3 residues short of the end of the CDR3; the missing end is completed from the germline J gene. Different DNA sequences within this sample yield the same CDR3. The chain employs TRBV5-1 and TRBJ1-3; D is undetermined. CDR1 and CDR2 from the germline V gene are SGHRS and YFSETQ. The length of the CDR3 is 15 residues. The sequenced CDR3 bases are TGCGCCAACAAGGGCCTTCATCTCTCTGGCAACACG. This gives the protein CANKGLHLSGNT. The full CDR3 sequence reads CANKGLHLSGNTIYF.

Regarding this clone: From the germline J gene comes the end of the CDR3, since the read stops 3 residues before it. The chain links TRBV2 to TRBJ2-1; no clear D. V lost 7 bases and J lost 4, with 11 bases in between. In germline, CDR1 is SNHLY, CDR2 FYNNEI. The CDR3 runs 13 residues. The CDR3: CASNCGKYNEQFF. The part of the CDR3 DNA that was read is TGTGCCAGCAACTGCGGTAAGTACAATGAG.

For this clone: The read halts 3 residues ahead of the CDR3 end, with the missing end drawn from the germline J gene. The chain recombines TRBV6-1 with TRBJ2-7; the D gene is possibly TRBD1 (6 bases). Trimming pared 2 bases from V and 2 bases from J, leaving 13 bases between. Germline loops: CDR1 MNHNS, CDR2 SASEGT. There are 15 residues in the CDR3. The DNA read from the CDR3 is TGTGCCAGCAGTGAATTCCGGGACACCCCCTACGAG. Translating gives CASSEFRDTPYE. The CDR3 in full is CASSEFRDTPYEQYF.

The CDR3 DNA, read in part, is TGTGCCAGCACCAAACGGGGGGGGGAGTCCTACAATGAG. This translates into CASTKRGGESYNE. The whole CDR3 protein reads CASTKRGGESYNEQFF. This chain connects TRBV13 to TRBJ2-1, with TRBD2 matching 8 bases. The CDR3 goes on 3 residues after the read ends, and that part is filled in from the germline J gene. J was trimmed by 1 base and V by 7 bases; bases with no gene match: 9. Germline loops: CDR1 PRHDT, CDR2 FYEKMQ (reference sequence). The CDR3 sequence is 16 residues long.

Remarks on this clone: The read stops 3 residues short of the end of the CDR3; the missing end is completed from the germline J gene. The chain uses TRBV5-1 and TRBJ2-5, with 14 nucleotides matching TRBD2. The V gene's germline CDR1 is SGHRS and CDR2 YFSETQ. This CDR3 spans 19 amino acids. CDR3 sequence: CASSLGLAGGIQITDTQYF. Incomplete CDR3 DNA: TGCGCCAGCAGCTTGGGACTAGCGGGGGGGATTCAAATCACAGATACC.

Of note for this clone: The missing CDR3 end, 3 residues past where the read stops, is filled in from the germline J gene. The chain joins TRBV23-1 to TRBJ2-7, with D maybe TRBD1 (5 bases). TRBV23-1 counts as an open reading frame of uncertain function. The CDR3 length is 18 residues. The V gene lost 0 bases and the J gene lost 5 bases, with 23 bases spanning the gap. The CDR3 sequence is CASSQSPLPKGISDEQYF. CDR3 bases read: TGCGCCAGCAGTCAATCGCCTCTACCCAAGGGGATATCGGACGAG.

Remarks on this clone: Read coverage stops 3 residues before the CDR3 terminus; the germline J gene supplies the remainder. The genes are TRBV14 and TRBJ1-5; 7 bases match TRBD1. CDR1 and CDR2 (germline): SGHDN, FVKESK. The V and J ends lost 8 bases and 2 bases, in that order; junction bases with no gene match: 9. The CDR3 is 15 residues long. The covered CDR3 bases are TGTGCCAGCCGACCACAGGGGTGGGGCAATCAGCCC. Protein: CASRPQGWGNQP. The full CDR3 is CASRPQGWGNQPQHF.

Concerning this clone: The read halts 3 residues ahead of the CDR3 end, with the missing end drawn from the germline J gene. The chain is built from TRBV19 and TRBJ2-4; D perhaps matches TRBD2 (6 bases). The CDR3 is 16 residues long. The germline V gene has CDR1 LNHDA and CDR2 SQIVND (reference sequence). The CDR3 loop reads CASSIGPAGSNQPQYF. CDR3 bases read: TGTGCCAGTAGTATCGGCCCCGCGGGGAGCAATCAGCCT.

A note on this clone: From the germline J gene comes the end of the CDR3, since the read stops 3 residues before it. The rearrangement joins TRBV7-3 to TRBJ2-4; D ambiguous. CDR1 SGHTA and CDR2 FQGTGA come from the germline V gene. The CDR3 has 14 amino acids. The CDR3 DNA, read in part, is TGTGCCAGCAGCTTAAACGTTAGCAATCAGCCT. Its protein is CASSLNVSNQP. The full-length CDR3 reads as CASSLNVSNQPQYF.

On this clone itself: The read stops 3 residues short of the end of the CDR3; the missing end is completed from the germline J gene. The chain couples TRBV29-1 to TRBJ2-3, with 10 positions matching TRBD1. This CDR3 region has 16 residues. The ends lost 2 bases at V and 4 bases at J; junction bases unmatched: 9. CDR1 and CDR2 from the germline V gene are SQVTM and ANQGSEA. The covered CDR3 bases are TGCAGCGTTGAATCGCCGGACAGGGGGTTCTCAGATACG. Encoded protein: CSVESPDRGFSDT. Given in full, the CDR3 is CSVESPDRGFSDTQYF.

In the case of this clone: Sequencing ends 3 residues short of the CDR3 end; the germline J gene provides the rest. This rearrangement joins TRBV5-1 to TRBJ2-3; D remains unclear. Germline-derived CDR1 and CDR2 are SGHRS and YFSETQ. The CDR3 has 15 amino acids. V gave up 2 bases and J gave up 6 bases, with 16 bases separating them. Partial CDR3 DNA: TGCGCCAGCAGCTTCTCCCTCACCCAGGCGGATACG. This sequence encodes CASSFSLTQADT. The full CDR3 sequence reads CASSFSLTQADTQYF.

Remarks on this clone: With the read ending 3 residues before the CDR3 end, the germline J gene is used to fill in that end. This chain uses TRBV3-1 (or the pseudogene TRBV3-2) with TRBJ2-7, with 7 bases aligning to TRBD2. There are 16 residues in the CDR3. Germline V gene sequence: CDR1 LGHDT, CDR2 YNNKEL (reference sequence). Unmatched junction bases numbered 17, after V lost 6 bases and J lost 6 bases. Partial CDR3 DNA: TGTGCCAGCAGTGACGCAGCGGCCGGGGGGAATACCGAG. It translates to CASSDAAAGGNTE. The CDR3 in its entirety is CASSDAAAGGNTEQYF.

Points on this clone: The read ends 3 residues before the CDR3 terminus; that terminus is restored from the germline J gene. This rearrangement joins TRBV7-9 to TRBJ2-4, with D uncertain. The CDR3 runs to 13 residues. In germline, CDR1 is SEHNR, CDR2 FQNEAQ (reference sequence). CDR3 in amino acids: CASSLGAFYGQYF. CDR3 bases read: TGTGCCAGCAGCTTAGGGGCGTTTTATGGT.

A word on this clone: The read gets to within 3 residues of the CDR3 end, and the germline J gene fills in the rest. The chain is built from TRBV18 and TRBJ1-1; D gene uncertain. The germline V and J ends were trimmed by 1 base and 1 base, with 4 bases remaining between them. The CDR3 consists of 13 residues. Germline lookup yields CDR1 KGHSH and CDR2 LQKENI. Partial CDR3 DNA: TGTGCCAGCTCACCACAGGGGAACACTGAA. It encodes CASSPQGNTE. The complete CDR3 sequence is CASSPQGNTEAFF.

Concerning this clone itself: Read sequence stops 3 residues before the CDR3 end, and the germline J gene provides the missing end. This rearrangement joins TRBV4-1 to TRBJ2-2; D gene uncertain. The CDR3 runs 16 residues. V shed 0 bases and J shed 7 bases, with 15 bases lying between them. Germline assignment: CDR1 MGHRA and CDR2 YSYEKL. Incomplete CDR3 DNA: TGCGCCAGCAGCCAAGAACTAAGTCTCTTAGGCGGGGAG. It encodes CASSQELSLLGGE. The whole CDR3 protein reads CASSQELSLLGGELFF.

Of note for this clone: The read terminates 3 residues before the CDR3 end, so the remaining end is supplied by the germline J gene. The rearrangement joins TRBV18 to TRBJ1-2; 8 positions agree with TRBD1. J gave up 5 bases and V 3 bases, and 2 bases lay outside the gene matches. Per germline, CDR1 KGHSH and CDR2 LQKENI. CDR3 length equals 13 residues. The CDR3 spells CASSPTGEYGYTF. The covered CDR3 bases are TGTGCCAGCTCACCGACAGGGGAATATGGC.

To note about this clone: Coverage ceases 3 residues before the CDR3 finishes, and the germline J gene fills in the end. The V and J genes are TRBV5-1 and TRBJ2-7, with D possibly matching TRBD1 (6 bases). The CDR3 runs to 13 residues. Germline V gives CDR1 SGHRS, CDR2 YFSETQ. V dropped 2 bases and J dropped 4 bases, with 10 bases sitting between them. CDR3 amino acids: CASSLNQGYEQYF. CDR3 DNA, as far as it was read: TGCGCCAGCAGCTTAAACCAGGGGTACGAG.

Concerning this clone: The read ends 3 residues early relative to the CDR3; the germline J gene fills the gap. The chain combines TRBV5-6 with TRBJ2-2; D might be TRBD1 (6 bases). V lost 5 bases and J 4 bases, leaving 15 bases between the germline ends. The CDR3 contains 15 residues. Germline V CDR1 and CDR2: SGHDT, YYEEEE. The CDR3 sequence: CASRVGTRFTGELFF. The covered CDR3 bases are TGTGCCAGCAGGGTCGGGACAAGATTCACCGGGGAG.

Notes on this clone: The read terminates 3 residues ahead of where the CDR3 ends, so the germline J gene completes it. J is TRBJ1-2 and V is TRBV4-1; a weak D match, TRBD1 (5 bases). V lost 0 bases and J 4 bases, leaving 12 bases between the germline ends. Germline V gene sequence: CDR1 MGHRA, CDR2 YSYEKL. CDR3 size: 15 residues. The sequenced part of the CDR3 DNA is TGCGCCAGCAGCCAAGATTGGGGCCAGGCCTATGGC. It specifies CASSQDWGQAYG. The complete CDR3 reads CASSQDWGQAYGYTF.

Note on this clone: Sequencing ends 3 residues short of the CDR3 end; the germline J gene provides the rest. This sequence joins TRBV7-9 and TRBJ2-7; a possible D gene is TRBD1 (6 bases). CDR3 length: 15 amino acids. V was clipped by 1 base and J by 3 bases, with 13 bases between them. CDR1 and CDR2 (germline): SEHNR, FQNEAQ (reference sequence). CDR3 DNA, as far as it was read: TGTGCCAGCAGCTTAGATGGGGGCAGGGTCTACGAG. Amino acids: CASSLDGGRVYE. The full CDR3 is CASSLDGGRVYEQYF.

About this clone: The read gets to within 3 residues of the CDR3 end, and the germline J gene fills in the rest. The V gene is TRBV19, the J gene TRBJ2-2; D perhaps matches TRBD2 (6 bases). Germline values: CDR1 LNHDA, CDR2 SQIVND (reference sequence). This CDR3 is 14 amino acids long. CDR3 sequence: CASRISEGTEKLFF. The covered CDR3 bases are TGTGCCAGTAGGATATCTGAGGGGACTGAAAAG.

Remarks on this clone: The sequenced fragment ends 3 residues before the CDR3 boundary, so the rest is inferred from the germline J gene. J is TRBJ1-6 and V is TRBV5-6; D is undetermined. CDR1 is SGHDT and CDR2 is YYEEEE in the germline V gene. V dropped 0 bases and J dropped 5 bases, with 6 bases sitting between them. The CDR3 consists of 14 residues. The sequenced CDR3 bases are TGTGCCAGCAGCTTGGACAGAGATAATTCACCC. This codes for CASSLDRDNSP. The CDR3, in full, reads CASSLDRDNSPLHF.

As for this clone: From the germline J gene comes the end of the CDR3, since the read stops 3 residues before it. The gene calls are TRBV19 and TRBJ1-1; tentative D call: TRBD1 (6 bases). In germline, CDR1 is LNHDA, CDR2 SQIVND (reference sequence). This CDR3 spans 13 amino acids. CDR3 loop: CASSNPGGYEAFF. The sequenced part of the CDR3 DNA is TGTGCCAGTAGTAATCCGGGGGGCTACGAG.

The CDR3 region is CASSLRDSSYNSPLFF. The CDR3 bases that were read are TGCGCCAGCAGCTTGAGGGACAGCTCCTATAATTCACCA. V and J are TRBV5-1 and TRBJ1-4; 7 nucleotides align to TRBD1. The read falls 3 residues short of the CDR3 end, and the missing part is taken from the germline J gene. The CDR3 is 16 residues long. Germline values: CDR1 SGHRS, CDR2 YFSETQ.

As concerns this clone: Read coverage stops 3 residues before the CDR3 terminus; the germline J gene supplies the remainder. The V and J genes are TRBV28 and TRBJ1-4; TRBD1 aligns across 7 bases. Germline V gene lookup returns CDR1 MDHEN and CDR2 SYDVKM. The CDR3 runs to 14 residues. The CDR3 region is CASSFWQGGSPLFF. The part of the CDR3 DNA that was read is TGTGCCAGCAGTTTTTGGCAGGGGGGTTCACCA.

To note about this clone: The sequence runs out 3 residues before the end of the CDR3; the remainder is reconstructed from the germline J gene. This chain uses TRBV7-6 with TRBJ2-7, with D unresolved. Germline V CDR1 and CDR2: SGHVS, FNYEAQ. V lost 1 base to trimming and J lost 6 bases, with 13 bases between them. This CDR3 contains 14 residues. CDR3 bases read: TGTGCCAGCAGCTTAGATGCGGCCTTAGGCGAG. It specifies CASSLDAALGE. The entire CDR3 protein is CASSLDAALGEQYF.

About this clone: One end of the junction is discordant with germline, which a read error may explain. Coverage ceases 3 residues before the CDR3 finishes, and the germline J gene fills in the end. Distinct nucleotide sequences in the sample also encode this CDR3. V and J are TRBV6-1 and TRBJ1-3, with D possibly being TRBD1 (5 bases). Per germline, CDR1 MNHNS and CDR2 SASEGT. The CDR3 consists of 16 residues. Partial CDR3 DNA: TGTGCCAGCAGTGAACAGTGGGGCAACTCTGGAAACACG. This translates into CASSEQWGNSGNT. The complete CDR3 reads CASSEQWGNSGNTIYF.